Each of the 32 T cell receptor beta chains below was sequenced from the same sample in a study of shared clonotypes between healthy human individuals. CD8 cells regarded as naive lacked CD45RO, were positively chosen for CCR7, and omitted terminally differentiated effector memory CD45RA+ cells. TCRdb's copy holds only in-frame clones and misses some; the assay was immunoSEQ multiplex PCR. This sample has roughly 1,800,000 clones, with about 95% found just once. Sequencing used naive CD8+ T cells sorted from blood. The receptors were sampled from a man younger than 35 in good health.

V usage is TRBV28 and J usage is TRBJ1-2; TRBD1 might be the D (5 bases). Trimming took off 8 bases at V and 7 bases at J, with 14 bases between the two ends. Per the germline V gene, CDR1 is MDHEN and CDR2 is SYDVKM. The CDR3 has 12 amino acids. CDR3 DNA: TGTGCCAGCTGGGGGGAGGATTCTGGCTACACCTTC. This translates into CASWGEDSGYTF.

The J gene is TRBJ1-2, the V gene TRBV6-1, with D unresolved. The CDR3 runs to 11 residues. Trimming removed 9 bases from V and 7 bases from J, with 12 bases in between. Germline V gene lookup returns CDR1 MNHNS and CDR2 SASEGT. The CDR3 spells CASMDGVGYTF. As DNA, the CDR3 is TGTGCCAGTATGGACGGCGTTGGCTACACCTTC.

The genes are TRBV27 and TRBJ2-7; 10 positions match TRBD2. The CDR3 covers 14 residues. Germline V lookup: CDR1 MNHEY, CDR2 SMNVEV (reference sequence). After removal of 9 bases from V and 6 bases from J, the junction contained 11 bases not matched to a gene. CDR3 coding DNA: TGTGCCAGTGGAGCGGGAGGGCGTCTCTGCGAGCAGTACTTC. It specifies CASGAGGRLCEQYF.

The chain recombines TRBV2 with TRBJ2-2; 11 bases are a match to TRBD2. The CDR3 sequence is 15 residues long. Germline CDR1 SNHLY, CDR2 FYNNEI. Trimming took 7 bases from V and 2 from J; bases not matched to a gene: 3. The CDR3 DNA reads TGTGCCAGCACCACTAGCGGGGGTAACACCGGGGAGCTGTTTTTT. Its translation: CASTTSGGNTGELFF.

The chain has TRBV19 and TRBJ1-4; unclear D gene. The ends were cut back, 3 bases at V and 4 bases at J, with 9 bases in the middle. CDR1 and CDR2 from the germline V gene are LNHDA and SQIVND (reference sequence). This CDR3 region has 14 residues. CDR3 sequence reads: CASSILPFNEKLFF. In DNA form, the CDR3 reads TGTGCCAGTAGTATTCTTCCCTTTAATGAAAAACTGTTTTTT.

The rearrangement uses TRBV6-6 and TRBJ1-2, with TRBD1 matching 8 bases. V lost 0 bases, J lost 6 bases, and 6 bases stayed unmatched. The germline V gene encodes CDR1 MNHNY and CDR2 SVGAGI (reference sequence). This CDR3 contains 15 residues. The CDR3 sequence is CASSYSMTGEDGYTF. The CDR3, as DNA: TGTGCCAGCAGTTACTCGATGACAGGGGAAGATGGCTACACCTTC.

The chain carries TRBV19 and TRBJ1-5, with TRBD1 matching 8 bases. This CDR3 region has 16 residues. After removal of 5 bases from V and 0 bases from J, the junction contained 6 bases not matched to a gene. Germline CDR1 LNHDA, CDR2 SQIVND (reference sequence). This CDR3 is CASSPMTGASNQPQHF. CDR3 nucleotides: TGTGCCAGTAGTCCAATGACAGGGGCTAGCAATCAGCCCCAGCATTTT.

This clone was seen just once. The V gene is TRBV2, the J gene TRBJ1-1; 8 nucleotides match TRBD1. This CDR3 comprises 12 residues. After removal of 10 bases from V and 1 base from J, the junction contained 2 bases not matched to a gene. From germline, CDR1 is SNHLY and CDR2 FYNNEI. The CDR3 DNA reads TGTGCCACTGGGACAGGGAACACTGAAGCTTTCTTT. Translated, it gives CATGTGNTEAFF.

The chain employs TRBV6-1 and TRBJ2-5, with 8 bases aligning to TRBD1. The CDR3 runs to 20 residues. Germline V gene sequence: CDR1 MNHNS, CDR2 SASEGT. The ends lost 2 bases at V and 5 bases at J; junction bases unmatched: 22. For the CDR3, the DNA is TGTGCCAGCAGTGAATTGATCAATCTGAGGGACAGGTCGGACTTCGAGACCCAGTACTTC. This codes for CASSELINLRDRSDFETQYF.

CDR3 bases: TGTGCCAGCAGCTCCTACCCCAGGGACAGCGGTGAAGCTTTCTTT. Translation: CASSSYPRDSGEAFF. J is TRBJ1-1 and V is TRBV13; 7 bases align to TRBD1. This CDR3 is 15 amino acids long. Trimming took 4 bases from V and 7 from J; bases not matched to a gene: 12. Germline CDR1 reads PRHDT; CDR2 reads FYEKMQ (reference sequence).

V and J are TRBV28 and TRBJ2-7; 7 nucleotides line up with TRBD1. J gave up 2 bases and V 5 bases, and 12 bases lay outside the gene matches. Germline V gene data show CDR1 as MDHEN and CDR2 as SYDVKM. This CDR3 comprises 16 residues. The CDR3 sequence is CASSPTPGQIPYEQYF. DNA for the CDR3: TGTGCCAGCAGTCCTACCCCGGGACAGATCCCCTACGAGCAGTACTTC.

The chain links TRBV7-9 to TRBJ2-1, with a tentative D call TRBD2 (5 bases). CDR1 and CDR2 from the germline V gene are SEHNR and FQNEAQ (reference sequence). The CDR3 loop spans 15 amino acids. The V end was cut by 1 base, the J end by 8 bases, with 15 bases between. Written as DNA, the CDR3 is TGTGCCAGCAGCTTAGGGGCGGGTGAGATCTATGAGCAGTTCTTC. Encoded protein: CASSLGAGEIYEQFF.

The J gene is TRBJ1-3, the V gene TRBV6-5, with D unresolved. V was cut by 10 bases and J by 0 bases, with 16 bases left in between. This CDR3 comprises 15 residues. CDR1 is MNHEY and CDR2 is SVGAGI in the germline V gene. The CDR3 sequence: CAIPSEVHSGNTIYF. CDR3 nucleotides: TGTGCCATCCCGTCGGAAGTTCACTCTGGAAACACCATATATTTT.

This chain joins TRBV6-5 and TRBJ1-6; D call uncertain. Between the trimmed V and J ends, which lost 0 bases and 8 bases, there was a span of 11 bases. Germline-derived CDR1 and CDR2 are MNHEY and SVGAGI. The CDR3 has 15 residues. CDR3 amino acids: CASSYSRQVYSPLHF. CDR3 DNA: TGTGCCAGCAGTTACTCGAGGCAGGTCTATTCACCCCTCCACTTT.

The chain joins TRBV6-1 to TRBJ2-7, with a possible D match to TRBD2 (5 bases). The CDR3 is made up of 12 amino acids. Germline V gene lookup returns CDR1 MNHNS and CDR2 SASEGT. The ends were cut back, 10 bases at V and 3 bases at J, with 13 bases in the middle. Here the CDR3 reads CATDLEGYEQYF. Written as DNA, the CDR3 is TGTGCCACCGACCTTGAGGGCTACGAGCAGTACTTC.

The chain is built from TRBV5-4 and TRBJ2-7, with 12 bases fitting TRBD1. The CDR3 has 15 residues. Germline CDR1 reads SGHNT; CDR2 reads YYREEE (reference sequence). With 3 bases clipped from V and 5 bases from J, the junction kept 6 bases outside the gene matches. CDR3 in amino acids: CASSWMGQGAHEQYF. In DNA form, the CDR3 reads TGTGCCAGCAGCTGGATGGGACAGGGGGCTCACGAGCAGTACTTC. Full variable domain (missing parts from reference TRBV5-4 and TRBJ2-7): ETGVTQSPTHLIKTRGQQVTLRCSSQSGHNTVSWYQQALGQGPQFIFQYYREEENGRGNFPPRFSGLQFPNYSSELNVNALELDDSALYLCASSWMGQGAHEQYFGPGTRLTVT.

A note on this clone: Different DNA sequences within this sample yield the same CDR3. V is TRBV9 and J is TRBJ2-7; 12 nucleotides agree with TRBD2. Looked up from germline, CDR1 is SGDLS and CDR2 is YYNGEE. The ends lost 3 bases at V and 3 bases at J; junction bases unmatched: 1. This CDR3 is 14 amino acids long. CDR3 loop: CASSAGLAGYEQYF. CDR3 sequence (DNA): TGTGCCAGCAGCGCGGGACTAGCGGGCTACGAGCAGTACTTC.

This clone showed up just once. V and J are TRBV2 and TRBJ2-7, with 8 bases lining up with TRBD1. The length of the CDR3 is 14 residues. Losses at the gene ends were 6 bases for V and 0 bases for J; bases not matched to a gene: 4. Germline loops: CDR1 SNHLY, CDR2 FYNNEI. The CDR3 sequence is CASRLQGDSYEQYF. CDR3 in DNA: TGTGCCAGCAGACTACAGGGGGACTCCTACGAGCAGTACTTC.

Worth noting for this clone: Additional DNA sequences in this sample encode the identical CDR3. V is TRBV5-6 and J is TRBJ1-1, with no clear D. This CDR3 has 15 amino acids. The V end was cut by 0 bases, the J end by 0 bases, with 9 bases between. Germline V CDR1 and CDR2: SGHDT, YYEEEE. CDR3 nucleotide sequence: TGTGCCAGCAGCTTGGCCGGGTCCATGAACACTGAAGCTTTCTTT. It codes for CASSLAGSMNTEAFF.

The J gene is TRBJ2-1, the V gene TRBV7-9; 7 bases are shared with TRBD2. The CDR3 has 15 amino acids. The germline V gene encodes CDR1 SEHNR and CDR2 FQNEAQ (reference sequence). With 5 bases clipped from V and 3 bases from J, the junction kept 7 bases outside the gene matches. CDR3 sequence reads: CASSPAGLLYNEQFF. The CDR3, as DNA: TGTGCCAGCAGCCCAGCGGGACTACTCTACAATGAGCAGTTCTTC. The variable domain in full, with the rest retrieved from reference TRBV7-9 and TRBJ2-1, is DTGVSQNPRHKITKRGQNVTFRCDPISEHNRLYWYRQTLGQGPEFLTYFQNEAQLEKSRLLSDRFSAERPKGSFSTLEIQRTEQGDSAMYLCASSPAGLLYNEQFFGPGTRLTVL.

The rearrangement uses TRBV19 and TRBJ1-2, with a possible D match to TRBD1 (6 bases). The CDR3 consists of 15 residues. Germline V CDR1 and CDR2: LNHDA, SQIVND (reference sequence). Trimming left V 10 bases short and J 2 bases short, with 20 bases between. The CDR3 nucleotides read TGTGCCACTGTACCCCGACAGGACTTAAACTATGGCTACACCTTC. It yields the protein CATVPRQDLNYGYTF.

J is TRBJ2-1 and V is TRBV13; a possible D gene is TRBD2 (6 bases). Trimming removed 5 bases at V and 2 bases at J, with 19 bases between. The V gene's germline CDR1 is PRHDT and CDR2 FYEKMQ (reference sequence). This CDR3 has 17 residues. The CDR3 loop reads CASSHAMSGVPYNEQFF. Here the CDR3 DNA reads TGTGCCAGCAGCCACGCCATGTCGGGGGTCCCCTACAATGAGCAGTTCTTC.

J is TRBJ2-5 and V is TRBV7-9; 14 nucleotides align to TRBD2. The CDR3 length is 15 residues. Germline CDR1 and CDR2: SEHNR and FQNEAQ (reference sequence). V lost 5 bases to trimming and J lost 7 bases; unmatched junction nucleotides: 6. The CDR3 coding sequence is TGTGCCAGCAGCCCGGGACTAGCGGGAGACAGGACCCAGTACTTC. Translating gives CASSPGLAGDRTQYF.

The J gene is TRBJ1-1, the V gene TRBV5-4; D gene uncertain. The ends were cut back, 6 bases at V and 0 bases at J, with 15 bases in the middle. Germline CDR1 SGHNT, CDR2 YYREEE (reference sequence). The CDR3 has 15 amino acids. The CDR3 DNA reads as TGTGCCAGCAACTCTGGAGGCGGCATGAACACTGAAGCTTTCTTT. Its translation: CASNSGGGMNTEAFF.

This clone was seen just once. The CDR3 coding sequence is TGTGCCAGCAGAAGGGACAGGGATGAGCAGTTCTTC. Encoded protein: CASRRDRDEQFF. The chain uses TRBV6-5 and TRBJ2-1; 9 bases fit TRBD1. CDR3 length: 12 amino acids. V was pared by 6 bases and J by 8 bases, with 2 bases of the junction left unmatched. Germline assignment: CDR1 MNHEY and CDR2 SVGAGI.

The chain is built from TRBV27 and TRBJ2-1; no firm D call. CDR1 and CDR2 from the germline V gene are MNHEY and SMNVEV (reference sequence). The CDR3 has 14 residues. Deletions cut 7 bases from V and 0 bases from J, with 10 bases between. The CDR3 DNA is TGTGCCAGCATGTTAGTGAGCTCCTACAATGAGCAGTTCTTC. Translation: CASMLVSSYNEQFF.

The chain carries TRBV7-6 and TRBJ1-2; D call uncertain. V was clipped by 0 bases and J by 0 bases, with 8 bases between them. This CDR3 comprises 15 residues. Germline V lookup: CDR1 SGHVS, CDR2 FNYEAQ. CDR3 nucleotides: TGTGCCAGCAGCTTAGCGGCAGAAGCTAACTATGGCTACACCTTC. Its protein is CASSLAAEANYGYTF.

The rearrangement uses TRBV10-3 and TRBJ2-2; 9 nucleotides line up with TRBD2. V lost 10 bases and J lost 4; bases outside the gene matches: 16. Germline assignment: CDR1 ENHRY and CDR2 SYGVKD. The CDR3 consists of 17 residues. CDR3 in DNA: TGTGCCACCACCCCTCTACTAGCGGGCTCGGGCACCGGGGAGCTGTTTTTT. Translation gives CATTPLLAGSGTGELFF.

V and J are TRBV13 and TRBJ2-7; tentative D call: TRBD2 (5 bases). The CDR3 has 14 residues. Germline CDR1 reads PRHDT; CDR2 reads FYEKMQ (reference sequence). Trimming pared 5 bases from V and 2 bases from J, leaving 13 bases between. The CDR3 region has the DNA TGTGCCAGCAGCCCGGGGAGCGATGCCTACGAGCAGTACTTC. Its protein product is CASSPGSDAYEQYF.

This clone was seen repeatedly, ten times or more. This chain links TRBV29-1 with TRBJ2-1; possibly TRBD2 for D (6 bases). Germline V CDR1 and CDR2: SQVTM, ANQGSEA. This CDR3 has 15 amino acids. Deletions cut 1 base from V and 2 bases from J, with 12 bases between. This chain's CDR3 is CSVEASVVTYNEQFF. The CDR3 nucleotides read TGCAGCGTTGAAGCTAGCGTTGTAACCTACAATGAGCAGTTCTTC.

Regarding this clone: At one of its ends the junction is not consistent with the germline gene, which may arise from a read error. This chain links TRBV10-3 with TRBJ2-7, with 7 bases aligning to TRBD1. This CDR3 has 11 amino acids. Per the germline V gene, CDR1 is ENHRY and CDR2 is SYGVKD. The CDR3 DNA is TGTGCCATCAGTGATTCCGGGACAGTCGACTTC. Protein product: CAISDSGTVDF.

The chain links TRBV7-8 to TRBJ2-1, with D tentatively TRBD2 (5 bases). Germline values: CDR1 SGHVS, CDR2 FQNEAQ. Trimming cost V 1 base and J 8 bases, with 9 bases left between them. The CDR3 is 13 amino acids. CDR3 in amino acids: CASSLGETHEQFF. The CDR3 DNA reads TGTGCCAGCAGCTTAGGGGAGACACATGAGCAGTTCTTC. Variable domain in full (rest from reference TRBV7-8 and TRBJ2-1): GAGVSQSPRYKVAKRGQDVALRCDPISGHVSLFWYQQALGQGPEFLTYFQNEAQLDKSGLPSDRFFAERPEGSVSTLKIQRTQQEDSAVYLCASSLGETHEQFFGPGTRLTVL.